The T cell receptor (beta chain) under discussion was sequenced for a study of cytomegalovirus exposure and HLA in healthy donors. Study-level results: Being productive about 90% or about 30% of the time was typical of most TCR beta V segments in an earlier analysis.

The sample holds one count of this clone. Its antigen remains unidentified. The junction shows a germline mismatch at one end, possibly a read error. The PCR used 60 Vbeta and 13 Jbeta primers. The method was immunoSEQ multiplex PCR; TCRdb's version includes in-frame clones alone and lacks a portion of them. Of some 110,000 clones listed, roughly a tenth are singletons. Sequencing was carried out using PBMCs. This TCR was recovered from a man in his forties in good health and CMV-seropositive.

The chain's CDR3 is CASISGRSTDAQYF. CDR3 in DNA: TGTGCCAGCATAAGCGGGAGGAGTACAGATGCGCAGTATTTT. The rearrangement links TRBV28 to TRBJ2-3, with 9 bases fitting TRBD2. Germline loops: CDR1 MDHEN, CDR2 SYDVKM. The CDR3 contains 14 residues.